Described below is a single TCR beta chain sequence and its context. Its antigen is unknown. One end of the junction varies from germline; a read error may be responsible. This entry is derived from a study of T cell responses to AZD1222 COVID-19 vaccine. Study conclusions and caveats: Donors were mostly white British, more females; clonal diversity possibly underestimated. No repertoire was sampled before or during the peak T cell response, only after it.

Here immunoSEQ multiplex PCR was the method, and the copy in TCRdb shows in-frame clones only, minus some. Counted here are about 99,000 clones, approximately 90% occurring once; the ten biggest clones make up under 3.5%. The CDR3 loop spans 16 amino acids. Germline V gene data show CDR1 as SGHRS and CDR2 as YFSETQ. This specimen was peripheral blood, taken on day 0 of AZD1222 vaccination. The chain recombines TRBV5-1 with TRBJ2-2; 9 bases match TRBD2. The sequence was collected from an adult in good health. In DNA, the CDR3 is TGTGCCAGCAGCCCGACGACTAGCGGGAACACCGGGGAGCTGTTTTTT. This encodes CASSPTTSGNTGELFF. Drawing the rest from reference TRBV5-1 and TRBJ2-2, the complete variable domain is KAGVTQTPRYLIKTRGQQVTLSCSPISGHRSVSWYQQTPGQGLQFLFEYFSETQRNKGNFPGRFSGRQFSNSRSEMNVSTLELGDSALYLCASSPTTSGNTGELFFGEGSRLTVL.